This entry describes one T cell receptor (beta chain). The data originate from a study of identical twins. CDR3 size: 16 residues. Germline V gene sequence: CDR1 MNHNS, CDR2 SASEGT. The V gene end was trimmed by 5 bases and the J gene end by 3 bases; junction bases not matched to a gene: 9. Each CDR3 protein gets one entry after TCRdb re-called the 5' RACE reads with MiXCR. The top ten hold approximately 0.96% of the sample, which has approximately 620,000 distinct CDR3 sequences, 8.5% to 9% seen once. These records were also assigned to another study, of yellow fever vaccine responses in identical twins.

The sequenced material came from PBMCs. The chain joins TRBV6-1 to TRBJ2-1; TRBD2 aligns across 8 bases. This sequence was found in a woman under 30 in good health. CDR3 residues: CASSQSEGLGYNEQFF. The CDR3 DNA sequence: TGTGCCAGCAGTCAATCAGAGGGACTAGGCTACAATGAGCAGTTCTTC.